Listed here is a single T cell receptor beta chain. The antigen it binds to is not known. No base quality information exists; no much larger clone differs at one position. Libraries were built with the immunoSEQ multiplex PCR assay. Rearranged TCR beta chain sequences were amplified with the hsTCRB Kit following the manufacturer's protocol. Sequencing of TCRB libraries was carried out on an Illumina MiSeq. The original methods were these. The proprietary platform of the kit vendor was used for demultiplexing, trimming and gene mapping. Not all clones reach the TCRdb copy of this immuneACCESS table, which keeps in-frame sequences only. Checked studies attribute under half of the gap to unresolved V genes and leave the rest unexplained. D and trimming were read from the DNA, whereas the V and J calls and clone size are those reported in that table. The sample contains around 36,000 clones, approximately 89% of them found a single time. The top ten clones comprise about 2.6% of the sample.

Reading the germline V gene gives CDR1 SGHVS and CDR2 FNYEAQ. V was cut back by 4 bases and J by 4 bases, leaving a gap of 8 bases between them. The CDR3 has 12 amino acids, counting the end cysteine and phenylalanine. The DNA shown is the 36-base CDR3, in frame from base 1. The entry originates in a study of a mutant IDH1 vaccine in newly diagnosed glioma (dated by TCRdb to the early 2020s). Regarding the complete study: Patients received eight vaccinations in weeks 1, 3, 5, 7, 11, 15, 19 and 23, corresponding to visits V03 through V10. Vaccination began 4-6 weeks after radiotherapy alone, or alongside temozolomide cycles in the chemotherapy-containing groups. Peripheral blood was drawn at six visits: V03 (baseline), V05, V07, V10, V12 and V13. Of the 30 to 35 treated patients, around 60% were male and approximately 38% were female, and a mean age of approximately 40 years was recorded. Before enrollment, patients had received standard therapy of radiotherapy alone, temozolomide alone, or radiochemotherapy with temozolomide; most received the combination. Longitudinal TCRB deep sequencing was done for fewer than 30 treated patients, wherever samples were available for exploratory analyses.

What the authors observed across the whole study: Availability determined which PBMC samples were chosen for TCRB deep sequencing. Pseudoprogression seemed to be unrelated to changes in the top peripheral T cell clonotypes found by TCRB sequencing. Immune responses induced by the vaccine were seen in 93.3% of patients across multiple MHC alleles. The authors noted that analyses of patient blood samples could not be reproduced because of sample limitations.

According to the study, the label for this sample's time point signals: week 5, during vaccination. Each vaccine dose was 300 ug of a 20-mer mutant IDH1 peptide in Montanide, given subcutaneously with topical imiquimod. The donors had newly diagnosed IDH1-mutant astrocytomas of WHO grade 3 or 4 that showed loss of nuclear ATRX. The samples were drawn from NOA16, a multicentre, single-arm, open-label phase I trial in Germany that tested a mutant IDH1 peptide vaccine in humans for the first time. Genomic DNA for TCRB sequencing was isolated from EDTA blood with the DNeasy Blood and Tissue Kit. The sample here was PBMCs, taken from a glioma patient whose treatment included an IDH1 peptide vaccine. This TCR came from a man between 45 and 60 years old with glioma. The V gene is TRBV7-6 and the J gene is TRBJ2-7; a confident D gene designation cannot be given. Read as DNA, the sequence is TGTGCCAGCAGCTCCCCCGGTTACGAGCAGTACTTC. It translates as CASSSPGYEQYF.